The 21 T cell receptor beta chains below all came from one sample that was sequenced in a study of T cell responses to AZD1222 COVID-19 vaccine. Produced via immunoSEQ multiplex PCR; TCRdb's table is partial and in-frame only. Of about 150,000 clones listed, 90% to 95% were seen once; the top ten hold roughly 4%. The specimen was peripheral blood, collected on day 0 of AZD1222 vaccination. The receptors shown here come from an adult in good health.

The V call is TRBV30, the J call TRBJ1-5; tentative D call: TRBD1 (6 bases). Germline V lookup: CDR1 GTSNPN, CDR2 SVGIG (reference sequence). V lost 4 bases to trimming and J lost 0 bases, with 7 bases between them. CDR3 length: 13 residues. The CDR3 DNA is TGTGCCTGGAACAGGGATAGCAATCAGCCCCAGCATTTT. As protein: CAWNRDSNQPQHF.

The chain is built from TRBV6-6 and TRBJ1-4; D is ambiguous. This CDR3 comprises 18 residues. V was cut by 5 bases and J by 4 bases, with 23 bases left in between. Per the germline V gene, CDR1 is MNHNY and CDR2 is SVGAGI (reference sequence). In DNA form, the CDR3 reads TGTGCCAGCAGTCCGCCGGCAGATAAAGTTCTTTATAATGAAAAACTGTTTTTT. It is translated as CASSPPADKVLYNEKLFF.

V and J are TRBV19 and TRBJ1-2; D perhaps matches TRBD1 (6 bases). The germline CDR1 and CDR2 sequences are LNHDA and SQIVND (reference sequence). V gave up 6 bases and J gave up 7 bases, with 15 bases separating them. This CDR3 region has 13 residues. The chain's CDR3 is CASRGGGAGGYTF. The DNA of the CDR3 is TGTGCCAGTAGGGGCGGGGGGGCCGGTGGCTACACCTTC.

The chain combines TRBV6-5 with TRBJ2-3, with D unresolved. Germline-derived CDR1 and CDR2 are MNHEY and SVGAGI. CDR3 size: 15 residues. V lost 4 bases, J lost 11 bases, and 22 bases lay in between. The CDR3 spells CASSSRRNPGKEQYF. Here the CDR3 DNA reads TGTGCCAGCAGTTCCCGGCGGAACCCGGGTAAAGAGCAGTATTTT.

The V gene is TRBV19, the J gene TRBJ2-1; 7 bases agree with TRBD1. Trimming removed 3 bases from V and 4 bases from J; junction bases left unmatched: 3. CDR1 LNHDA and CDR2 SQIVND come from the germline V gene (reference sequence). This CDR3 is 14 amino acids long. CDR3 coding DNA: TGTGCCAGTAGTATCGACAGGGTATACAATGAGCAGTTCTTC. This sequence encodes CASSIDRVYNEQFF.

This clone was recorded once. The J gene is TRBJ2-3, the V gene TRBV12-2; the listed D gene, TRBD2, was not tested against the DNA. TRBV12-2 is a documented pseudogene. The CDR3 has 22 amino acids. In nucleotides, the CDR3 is TGTGCAAGTCGCTTAGCGAAATTACCGGGACTAGCTCGGGCACGTGCCCCAGATACGCAGTATTTT. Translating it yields CASRLAKLPGLARARAPDTQYF.

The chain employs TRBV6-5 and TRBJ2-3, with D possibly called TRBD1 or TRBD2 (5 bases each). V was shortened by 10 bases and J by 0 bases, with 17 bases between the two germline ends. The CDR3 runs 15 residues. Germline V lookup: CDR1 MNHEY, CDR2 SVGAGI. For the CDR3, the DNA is TGTGCCAATATCCGGGACCCGAGGAGCACAGATACGCAGTATTTT. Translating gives CANIRDPRSTDTQYF.

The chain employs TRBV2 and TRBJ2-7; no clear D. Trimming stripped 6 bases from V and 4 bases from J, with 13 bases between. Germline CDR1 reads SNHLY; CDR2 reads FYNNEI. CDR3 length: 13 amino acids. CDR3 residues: CASSGPSRYEQYF. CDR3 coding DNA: TGTGCCAGCAGCGGTCCAAGCCGATACGAGCAGTACTTC.

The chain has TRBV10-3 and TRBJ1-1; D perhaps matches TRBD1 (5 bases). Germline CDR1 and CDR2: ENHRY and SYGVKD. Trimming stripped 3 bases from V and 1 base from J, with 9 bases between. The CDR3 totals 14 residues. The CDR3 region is CAISDGQGNTEAFF. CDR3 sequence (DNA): TGTGCCATCAGTGACGGGCAGGGGAACACTGAAGCTTTCTTT.

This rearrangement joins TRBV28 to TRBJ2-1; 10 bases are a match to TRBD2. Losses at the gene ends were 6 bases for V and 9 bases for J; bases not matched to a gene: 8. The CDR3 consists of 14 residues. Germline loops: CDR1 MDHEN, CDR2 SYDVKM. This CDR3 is CASRKREGDPEQFF. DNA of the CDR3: TGTGCCAGCAGAAAGCGGGAGGGGGATCCTGAGCAGTTCTTC.

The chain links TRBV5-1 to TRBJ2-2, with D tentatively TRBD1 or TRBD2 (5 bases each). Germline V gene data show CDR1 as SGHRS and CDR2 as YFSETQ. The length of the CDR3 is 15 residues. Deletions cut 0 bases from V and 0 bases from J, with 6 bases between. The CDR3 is CASSLGGTNTGELFF. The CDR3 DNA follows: TGCGCCAGCAGCTTGGGGGGGACGAACACCGGGGAGCTGTTTTTT.

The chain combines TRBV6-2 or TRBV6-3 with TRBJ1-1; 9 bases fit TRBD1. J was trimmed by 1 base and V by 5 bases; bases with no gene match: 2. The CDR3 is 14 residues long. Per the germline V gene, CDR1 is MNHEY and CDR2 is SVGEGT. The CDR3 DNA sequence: TGTGCCAGCAGTCGACAGGGGGGGAACACTGAAGCTTTCTTT. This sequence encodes CASSRQGGNTEAFF.

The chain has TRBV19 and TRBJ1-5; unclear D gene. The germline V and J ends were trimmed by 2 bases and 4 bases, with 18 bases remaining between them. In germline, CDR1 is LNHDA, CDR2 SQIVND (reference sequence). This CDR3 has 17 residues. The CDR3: CASSITEGLLGNQPQHF. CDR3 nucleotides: TGTGCCAGTAGTATAACAGAGGGATTACTAGGGAATCAGCCCCAGCATTTT. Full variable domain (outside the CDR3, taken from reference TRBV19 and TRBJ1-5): DGGITQSPKYLFRKEGQNVTLSCEQNLNHDAMYWYRQDPGQGLRLIYYSQIVNDFQKGDIAEGYSVSREKKESFPLTVTSAQKNPTAFYLCASSITEGLLGNQPQHFGDGTRLSIL.

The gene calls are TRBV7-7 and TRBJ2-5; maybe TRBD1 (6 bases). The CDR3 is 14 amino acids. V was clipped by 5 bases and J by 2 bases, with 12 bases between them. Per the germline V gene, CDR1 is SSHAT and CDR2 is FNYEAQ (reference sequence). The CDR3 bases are TGTGCCAGCAGCATGACAGGCATACAAGAGACCCAGTACTTC. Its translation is CASSMTGIQETQYF.

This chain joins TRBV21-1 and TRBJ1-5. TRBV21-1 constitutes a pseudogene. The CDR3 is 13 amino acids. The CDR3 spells CASSPPVPGPQHF. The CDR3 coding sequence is TGTGCCAGCAGCCCCCCAGTCCCCGGACCCCAGCATTTT.

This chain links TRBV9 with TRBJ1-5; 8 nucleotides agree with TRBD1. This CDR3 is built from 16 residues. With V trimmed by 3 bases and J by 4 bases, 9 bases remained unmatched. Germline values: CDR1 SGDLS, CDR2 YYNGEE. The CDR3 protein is CASSAAGQATNQPQHF. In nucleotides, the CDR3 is TGTGCCAGCAGCGCGGCGGGACAGGCGACTAATCAGCCCCAGCATTTT.

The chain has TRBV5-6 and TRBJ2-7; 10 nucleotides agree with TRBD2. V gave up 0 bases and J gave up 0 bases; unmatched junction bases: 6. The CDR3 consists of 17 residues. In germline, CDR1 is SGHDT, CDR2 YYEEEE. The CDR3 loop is CASSLGTTSGISYEQYF. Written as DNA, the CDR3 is TGTGCCAGCAGCTTGGGGACTACTAGCGGGATCTCCTACGAGCAGTACTTC.

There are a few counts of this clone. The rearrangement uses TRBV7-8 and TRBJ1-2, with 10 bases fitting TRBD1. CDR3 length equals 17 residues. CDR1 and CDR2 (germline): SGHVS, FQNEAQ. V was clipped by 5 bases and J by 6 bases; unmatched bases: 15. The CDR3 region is CASSLRAVTGGLDGYTF. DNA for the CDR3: TGTGCCAGCAGCCTCCGGGCTGTGACAGGGGGCCTAGATGGCTACACCTTC.

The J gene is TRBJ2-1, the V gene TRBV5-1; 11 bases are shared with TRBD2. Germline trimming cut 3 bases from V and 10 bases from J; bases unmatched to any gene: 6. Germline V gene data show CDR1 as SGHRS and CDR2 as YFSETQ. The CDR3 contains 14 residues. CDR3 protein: CASSSLLAGDEQFF. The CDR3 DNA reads TGCGCCAGCAGCTCCTTACTAGCGGGAGACGAGCAGTTCTTC. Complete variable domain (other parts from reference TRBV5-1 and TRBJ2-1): KAGVTQTPRYLIKTRGQQVTLSCSPISGHRSVSWYQQTPGQGLQFLFEYFSETQRNKGNFPGRFSGRQFSNSRSEMNVSTLELGDSALYLCASSSLLAGDEQFFGPGTRLTVL.

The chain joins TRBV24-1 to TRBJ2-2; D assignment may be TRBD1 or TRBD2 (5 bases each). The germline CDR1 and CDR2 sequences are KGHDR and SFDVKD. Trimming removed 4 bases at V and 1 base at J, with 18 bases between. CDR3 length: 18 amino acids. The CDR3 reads CATSDPKPGLGNTGELFF. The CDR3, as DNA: TGTGCCACCAGTGACCCCAAACCGGGGCTCGGGAACACCGGGGAGCTGTTTTTT.

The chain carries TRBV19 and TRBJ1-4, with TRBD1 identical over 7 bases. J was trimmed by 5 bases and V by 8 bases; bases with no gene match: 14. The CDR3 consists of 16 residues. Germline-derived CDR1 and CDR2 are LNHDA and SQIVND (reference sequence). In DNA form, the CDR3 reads TGTGCCAGTTCCGACCCCGAATCAGGGGGGAATGAAAAACTGTTTTTT. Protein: CASSDPESGGNEKLFF.